This T cell receptor beta chain was sequenced during a study of long-term antiretroviral therapy in people with HIV. Study results and limitations: All time points showed a repertoire dominated by clones expanded before ART. The study collected no data on ART adherence, viral resistance or therapy changes.

Germline CDR1 SEHNR, CDR2 FQNEAQ (reference sequence). V shed 0 bases and J shed 0 bases, with 6 bases lying between them. The CDR3 spans 15 residues. It was version v3.0 of the immunoSEQ assay that was run at survey level. Only in-frame clones appear in the TCRdb table, and some are missing; sequencing was by immunoSEQ multiplex PCR. The sample lists some 29,000 clones, just under 80% occurring once. In regard to this clone: The antigen is undetermined.

The chain carries TRBV7-9 and TRBJ2-1; the D is unclear. This TCR was sampled from a young man with HIV. The sample in question was unsorted PBMCs, obtained 1.5 years before starting antiretroviral therapy. The CDR3 loop is CASSLAGSSYNEQFF. DNA for the CDR3: TGTGCCAGCAGCTTAGCGGGCAGCTCCTACAATGAGCAGTTCTTC. Drawing the rest from reference TRBV7-9 and TRBJ2-1, the complete variable domain is DTGVSQNPRHKITKRGQNVTFRCDPISEHNRLYWYRQTLGQGPEFLTYFQNEAQLEKSRLLSDRFSAERPKGSFSTLEIQRTEQGDSAMYLCASSLAGSSYNEQFFGPGTRLTVL.